The sample holds many counts of the clone carrying this T cell receptor (beta chain). The antigen remains unidentified. This CDR3 contains 14 residues. The V gene's germline CDR1 is ENHRY and CDR2 SYGVKD. V was shortened by 6 bases and J by 1 base, with 9 bases between the two germline ends. This record belongs to a study of identical twins. Study conclusions and caveats: Models underestimated how often monozygotic twins shared out-of-frame TCR alpha. Analyses based on zero insertions could be partly confounded by invariant MAIT and iNKT cells.

In TCRdb, the 5' RACE reads were re-called with MiXCR into one record per CDR3 protein. The sample carries 640,000 or so distinct CDR3 sequences, less than 7% recorded once. The source is a man younger than 35 in good health. Sequencing was carried out using naive T cells sorted from blood. The genes are TRBV10-3 and TRBJ2-2; a weak D match, TRBD1 (5 bases). CDR3 residues: CAIRQGQNTGELFF. For the CDR3, the DNA is TGTGCCATCAGGCAGGGCCAGAACACCGGGGAGCTGTTTTTT.